The rows below give T cell receptor beta chains drawn from one sample of a study of OX40 agonist ivuxolimab in advanced cancers. Sequencing was performed with immunoSEQ multiplex PCR; in TCRdb, only in-frame clones are kept and a portion is missing. Altogether over 45,000 clones are present, 84% being singletons, with the ten largest covering about 0.65%. The sample here was CD4+ or CD8+ T cells sorted from blood, taken in a trial of the OX40 agonist ivuxolimab. These receptors were collected from an adult with an advanced solid tumor such as melanoma, head and neck, liver or kidney cancer. Both conserved end residues are part of each CDR3. The D gene is left open where the match is weak. The size field is filled for only some rows; it gives once, few, many or a size class.

NA | TRBJ1-1 | TRBV6-1 | NA | TGTGCCAGCAGTGAGTTTCACAGGGTTGCCACTGAAGCTTTCTTT | CASSEFHRVATEAFF
NA | TRBJ1-1 | TRBV7-3 | NA | TGTGCCAGCAGCCTAATCTCGGGGGCTGAAGCTTTCTTT | CASSLISGAEAFF
NA | TRBJ1-4 | TRBV4-2 | NA | TGTGCCAGCAGCCCCCCGCTGGCCCTTGAAAAACTGTTTTTT | CASSPPLALEKLFF
NA | TRBJ1-4 | TRBV7-2 | TRBD1 | TGTGCCAGCAGCCCTCAACAGGGGGCGTTTGAAAAACTGTTTTTT | CASSPQQGAFEKLFF
NA | TRBJ2-2 | TRBV5-6 | NA | TGTGCCAGCAGCTACCGGGGTACCAGCGGGGAGCTGTTTTTT | CASSYRGTSGELFF
NA | TRBJ2-5 | TRBV5-4 | TRBD2 | TGTGCCAGCAGCTTGCCGGGAGGCGGAGAGACCCAGTACTTC | CASSLPGGGETQYF
NA | TRBJ2-5 | TRBV2 | TRBD2 | TGTGCCAGCAGCCTGGGGGGGTGGGAGACCCAGTACTTC | CASSLGGWETQYF
NA | TRBJ1-1 | TRBV28 | NA | TGTGCCAGCAGCTACCCCGCCCCAGGGGTTACTGAAGCTTTCTTT | CASSYPAPGVTEAFF
NA | TRBJ2-2 | TRBV5-1 | TRBD1 | TGCGCCACCGCGACAGGGGTGAGCGGGGAGCTGTTTTTT | CATATGVSGELFF
NA | TRBJ1-2 | TRBV7-2 | NA | TGTGCCAGCAGCTCCCCCAGGACGGCGTCCCCTGGCTACACCTTC | CASSSPRTASPGYTF
once | TRBJ1-5 | TRBV11-2 | NA | TGTGCCAGCAGCTTAGCTGCGGGGAACGATCAGCCCCAGCATTTT | CASSLAAGNDQPQHF
NA | TRBJ1-1 | TRBV6-4 | NA | TGTGCCAGCAGTAAAAACCCGAACACTGAAGCTTTCTTT | CASSKNPNTEAFF
NA | TRBJ1-2 | TRBV19 | NA | TGTGCCAGTACCTGGGGGCAGGGGCTACGTGGCTACACCTTC | CASTWGQGLRGYTF
NA | TRBJ2-2 | TRBV10-3 | TRBD2 | TGTGCCGCTAGCGGGACCTACGACGGGGAGCTGTTTTTT | CAASGTYDGELFF
NA | TRBJ1-1 | TRBV27 | NA | TGTGCCAGCAGTTTATCTGAGGAAACTGAAGCTTTCTTT | CASSLSEETEAFF
NA | TRBJ1-5 | TRBV6-1 | TRBD1 | TGTGCCAGCAGTCAGGGACAGGCTAGCAATCAGCCCCAGCATTTT | CASSQGQASNQPQHF